This T cell receptor beta chain was found in a study of blood T cells in healthy people across ages. This clonotype was seen only a few times. The CDR3 loop spans 16 amino acids. V lost 1 base and J lost 0, with 12 bases in between. Germline V gene lookup returns CDR1 LNHDA and CDR2 SQIVND (reference sequence). Ten milliliters was the volume of peripheral blood drawn from each donor. Per sample, extraction of total RNA gave at least 5 micrograms in every case. Primed by a sample-barcoded 5' primer and a J-beta primer mix, a second PCR proceeded for about 6 to 11 cycles. One entry per CDR3 protein, called by TCRdb with MiXCR from the 5' RACE reads. Among 600,000 to 1,000,000 distinct CDR3 sequences listed, around 25% were seen once. These data were also filed under a second study, of T cells of mothers and their children.

The source of this sequence is a boy aged 10-17 years in good health. The sequenced material came from blood. The rearrangement uses TRBV19 and TRBJ1-1; D is possibly TRBD1 (5 bases). CDR3 sequence (DNA): TGTGCCAGTAGTATAGTGGGGGGACCTCTGAACACTGAAGCTTTCTTT. Encoded protein: CASSIVGGPLNTEAFF.